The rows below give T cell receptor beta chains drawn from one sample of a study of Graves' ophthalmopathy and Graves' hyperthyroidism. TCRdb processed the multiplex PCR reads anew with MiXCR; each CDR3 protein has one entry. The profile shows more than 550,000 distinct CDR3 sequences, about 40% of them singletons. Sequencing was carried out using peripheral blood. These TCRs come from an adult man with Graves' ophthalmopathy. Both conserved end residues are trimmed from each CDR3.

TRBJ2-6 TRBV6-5 ASRIRGANVLT
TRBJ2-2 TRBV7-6 ASRHQTGVHTGELF
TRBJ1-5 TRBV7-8 ASSPGGQPQH
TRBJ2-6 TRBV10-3 ATFSGGYSGANVLT
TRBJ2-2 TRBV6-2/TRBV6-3 ASSTRNTGELF
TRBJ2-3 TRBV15 ATSPSPPGADTQY
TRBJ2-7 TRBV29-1 SDRGLPYEQY
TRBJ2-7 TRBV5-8 ASSSGTGHNEQY
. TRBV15 ATSRVDGEAYNEQY
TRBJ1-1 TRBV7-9 ASSFGQGALNTEAF
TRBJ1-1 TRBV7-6 ASSTIPTDPMNTEAF
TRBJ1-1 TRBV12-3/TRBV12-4 ASSTHPLGGERTEAF
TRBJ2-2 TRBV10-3 AISPGLVDTGELF
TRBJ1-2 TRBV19 ASSIAGGQGYT
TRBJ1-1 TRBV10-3 AISPQTGNNEAF
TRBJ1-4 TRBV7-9 ASSLTGQENEKLF
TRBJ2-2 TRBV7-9 ASSLLALNTGELF
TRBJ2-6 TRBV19 ASTGTGGASGANVLT
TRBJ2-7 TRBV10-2 ASRRTSGVYEQY
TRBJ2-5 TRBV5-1 ASSPGGRAQETQY
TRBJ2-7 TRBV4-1 ASSQEGRGSYEQY
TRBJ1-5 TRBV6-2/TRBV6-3 AGSYAGAGGNQPQH
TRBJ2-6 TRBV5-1 ASSLGPAHVSGANVLT
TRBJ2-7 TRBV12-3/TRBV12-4 ASSYSVVGAVSSYEQY
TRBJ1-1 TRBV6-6 ASSYYRIRGGNTEAF
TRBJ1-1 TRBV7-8 ASSYSPGGPWGAF
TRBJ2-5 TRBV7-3 ASSSAATQETQY
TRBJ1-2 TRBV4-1 ASSHTGVHNYGYT
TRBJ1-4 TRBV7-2 ASSFGRAGEKLF
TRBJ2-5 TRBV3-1 ASSQEFRGTQETQY
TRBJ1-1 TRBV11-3 ASSLVPVMNTEAF
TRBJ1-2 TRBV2 ASRRTGAHYGYT
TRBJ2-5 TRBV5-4 ASSVDGTGSPQETQY
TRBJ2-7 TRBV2 ASNLAGDYYEQY
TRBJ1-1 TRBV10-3 ASSKGTGHTNTEAF
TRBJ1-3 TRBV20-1 SARDVRGRYSGNTIY
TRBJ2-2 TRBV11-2 ASTPQVANTGELF
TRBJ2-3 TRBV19 ASDRGSSSRADTQY
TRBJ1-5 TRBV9 ASSATDHQPQH
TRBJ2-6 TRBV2 ASTIGRASGANVLT
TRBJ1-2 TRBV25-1 ASSPVQGETNYGYT
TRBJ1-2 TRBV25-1 TSSPPNYGYT
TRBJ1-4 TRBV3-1 ASSQGGADEKLF
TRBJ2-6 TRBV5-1 ASMRGGVLSGANVLT
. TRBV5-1 ASSLTSGRDNEQF
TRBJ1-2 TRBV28 ASSRRGHGYT
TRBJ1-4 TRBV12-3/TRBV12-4 ASRRVGEKLF
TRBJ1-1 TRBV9 ASSPSGEAF
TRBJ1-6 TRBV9 ASSPTGWVAGGSPLH
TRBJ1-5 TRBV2 ASSTTRNSNQPQH
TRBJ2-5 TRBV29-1 SYGQEGETQY
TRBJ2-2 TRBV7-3 ASSPTGQVSTTGELF
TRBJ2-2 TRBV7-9 ASSHPDRPGELF
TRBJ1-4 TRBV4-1 ASSQVPATNEKLF
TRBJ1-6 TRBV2 ASKLDRDSYNSPLH
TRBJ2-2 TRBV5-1 ASSLVAGVAGELF